This T cell receptor beta chain was obtained from a study of shared clonotypes between healthy human individuals. Study conclusions and caveats: Sharing across four donors was highest in naive CD4 (around 5%) and lowest in memory CD8 (roughly 0.4%).

The V end was cut by 7 bases, the J end by 6 bases, with 12 bases between. CDR1 is SEHNR and CDR2 is FQNEAQ in the germline V gene (reference sequence). The CDR3 extends over 12 amino acids. With respect to this clone: Its antigen is undetermined.

Each subset's genomic DNA was shared equally among a number of immunoSEQ plates. Sequenced by immunoSEQ multiplex PCR; TCRdb stores in-frame clones only, minus some. The sample contains hundreds of thousands of clones, 80% to 90% of which appear only once. This TCR was sampled from a man aged 18 to 30 in good health. Sequencing used memory CD8+ T cells sorted from blood. Subset denoted: CD45RO+ cells pooled with CCR7-negative TemRA cells. The rearrangement uses TRBV7-9 and TRBJ1-1; D perhaps matches TRBD1 (6 bases). CDR3 DNA sequence: TGTGCCAGCACCTCTTCAGGGGCTGAAGCTTTCTTT. Its translation is CASTSSGAEAFF.